This is a list of T cell receptor beta chains from one sample in a study of blood T cell repertoires in COVID-19. Profiling relied on immunoSEQ multiplex PCR, and the TCRdb table lists in-frame clones only, not all of them. Of 80,000 to 100,000 clones in the sample, about three quarters were seen once. Specimen: peripheral blood. These receptors were obtained from a man aged 50-60 years who had recovered from COVID-19. CDR3s include the opening cysteine and the closing phenylalanine or tryptophan. D genes are given only for firm matches. Some rows mark clone size as missing; the rest say once, few, many or name a class of expanded clone.

V gene	D gene	clone size	J gene	CDR3 DNA	CDR3 protein
TRBV4-2	TRBD2	.	TRBJ2-1	TGTGCCAGCAGCCAACTGTCTCTAGCGGGGGGGTTCTACAATGAGCAGTTCTTC	CASSQLSLAGGFYNEQFF
TRBV4-1	TRBD1	few	TRBJ1-2	TGCGCCAGCAGCCAAGACACCCCAGGGGGAATTGGCTACACCTTC	CASSQDTPGGIGYTF
TRBV6-6	TRBD1	.	TRBJ1-4	TGTGCCAGCAGTTATTTCGGACAGGGGGGCGAAAAACTGTTTTTT	CASSYFGQGGEKLFF
TRBV5-1	.	.	TRBJ2-1	TGCGCCAGCAGCATGATGGCAACCAATGAGCAGTTCTTC	CASSMMATNEQFF
TRBV19	TRBD1	many	TRBJ2-7	TGTGCCAGTAGTGCGAGGGACAGGGGCTCCTACGAGCAGTACTTC	CASSARDRGSYEQYF
TRBV19	TRBD1	.	TRBJ2-7	TGTGCCAGTAGAGATTCACAGGGGCTGGCGCAGTACTTC	CASRDSQGLAQYF
TRBV30	.	.	TRBJ2-7	TGTGCCTGGAGCACAAAGGGGGTCCGATCCCGGTCGCAGTACTTC	CAWSTKGVRSRSQYF
TRBV3-1/TRBV3-2	.	.	TRBJ1-3	TGTGCCAGCAGCCAAGATGGCCGAAACACCATATATTTT	CASSQDGRNTIYF
TRBV6-6	TRBD1	.	TRBJ2-2	TGTGCCAGCAGTAGGGACAGATCGGCCGGGGAGCTGTTTTTT	CASSRDRSAGELFF
TRBV6-5	TRBD1	.	TRBJ2-5	TGTGCCAGCAGTTACCAACCACAGGGGGGTACGGAGACCCAGTACTTC	CASSYQPQGGTETQYF
TRBV6-5	.	.	TRBJ2-7	TGTGCCAGCAGGGAGGGACCACTCCCCTGGGAGCAGTACTTC	CASREGPLPWEQYF
TRBV7-9	TRBD1	.	TRBJ2-7	TGTGCCAGCAGCCTCGGGACAGGGGTGATTCCCGAGCAGTACTTC	CASSLGTGVIPEQYF
TRBV21-1	.	.	TRBJ1-1	TGTGCCAGCAGCAAAGAAGCGGGTCACACTGAAGCTTTCTTT	CASSKEAGHTEAFF
TRBV28	TRBD2	.	TRBJ2-7	TGTGCCAGCAGGCCTAGCGGGGGGTCCTACGAGCAGTACTTC	CASRPSGGSYEQYF
TRBV28	.	.	TRBJ1-2	TGTGCCAGCAGCACCGGCGGAGGGAAGAACTATGGCTACACCTTC	CASSTGGGKNYGYTF
TRBV29-1	.	.	TRBJ1-1	TGCAGCGTTGATGGAGTTTGGACTGAAGCTTTCTTT	CSVDGVWTEAFF
TRBV10-2	.	.	TRBJ2-5	TGCGCCAGCAGTGAGCGGAGCGGCGGGAAGACCCAGTACTTC	CASSERSGGKTQYF
TRBV2	.	.	TRBJ1-6	TGTGCCAGCAGCGGGGATGGAGACTATAATTCACCCCTCCACTTT	CASSGDGDYNSPLHF
TRBV5-1	TRBD1	.	TRBJ1-6	TGCGCCACCGGAACCGGGACAGTTAATTCACCCCTCCACTTT	CATGTGTVNSPLHF
TRBV7-9	TRBD1	.	TRBJ1-5	TGTGCCAGCAGCTCCGGACAGGGGGATTATCAGCCCCAGCATTTT	CASSSGQGDYQPQHF
TRBV2	.	once	TRBJ1-1	TGTGCCAGCAGCAGACAGGCGACAATAAACACTGAAGCTTTCTTT	CASSRQATINTEAFF
TRBV6-5	.	.	TRBJ1-2	TGTGCCAGCAGTTACTCGGAACGATGGGGCCTCGGTGGCTACACCTTC	CASSYSERWGLGGYTF
TRBV9	TRBD1	.	TRBJ1-6	TGTGCCAGCACCGCAACGGGACAGGGAGGATCACCCCTCCACTTT	CASTATGQGGSPLHF
TRBV4-3	.	.	TRBJ2-3	TGCGCCAGCAGCCCCTTCTCCGGGGCAGATACGCAGTATTTT	CASSPFSGADTQYF
TRBV7-9	.	.	TRBJ1-1	TGTGCCAGCAGCTTAGACAGGTTTTACGAAGCTTTCTTT	CASSLDRFYEAFF
TRBV19	TRBD2	.	TRBJ2-1	TGTGCCAGTAGTATAGGGGGGGGGACTAGTCGCGATGAGCAGTTCTTC	CASSIGGGTSRDEQFF
TRBV5-1	TRBD1	.	TRBJ1-4	TGCGCCAGCAGGGGGGACAGGAGTAATGAAAAACTGTTTTTT	CASRGDRSNEKLFF
TRBV20-1	.	.	TRBJ2-7	TGCAGTGCTAGTACCGGACAGATAACCTACGAGCAGTACTTC	CSASTGQITYEQYF
TRBV2	.	.	TRBJ1-1	TGTGCCAGCAATACCGCGGCAGGGAATACTGAAGCTTTCTTT	CASNTAAGNTEAFF
TRBV10-2	.	.	TRBJ1-2	TGCGCCAGCAGTGAGTCGTGGTCACAGGCAGCTAACTATGGCTACACCTTC	CASSESWSQAANYGYTF
TRBV6-4	TRBD1	.	TRBJ1-3	TGTGCCAAACAACAGGGGGCTCGCCCCTCTGGAAACACCATATATTTT	CAKQQGARPSGNTIYF
TRBV7-3	.	.	TRBJ1-5	TGTGCCAGCAGCTCACAATCCGGCGGACAGCCCCAGCATTTT	CASSSQSGGQPQHF
TRBV2	.	.	TRBJ2-3	TGTGCCAGCAGTGAAGGCGGGGCGGGGAGAGGAGATACGCAGTATTTT	CASSEGGAGRGDTQYF
TRBV27	.	few	TRBJ2-1	TGTGCCAGCCGGAATGACCGGGTGCAGTTCTTC	CASRNDRVQFF
TRBV7-2	TRBD2	.	TRBJ2-1	TGTGCCTCCTCGAAGCGGGAGGGTGGCAATGAGCAGTTCTTC	CASSKREGGNEQFF
TRBV5-1	TRBD1	.	TRBJ1-1	TGCGCCAGCAGAGTGGGACAGGGCTTCTCTGAAGCTTTCTTT	CASRVGQGFSEAFF
TRBV7-9	.	.	TRBJ2-3	TGTGCCAGCAGCCGACTAGAAGATACGCAGTATTTT	CASSRLEDTQYF
TRBV18	.	.	TRBJ1-5	TGTGCCAGCTCCGCCACGGTTAGCAATCAGCCCCAGCATTTT	CASSATVSNQPQHF
TRBV5-1	TRBD1	.	TRBJ2-3	TGCGCCAGCAGCCGGCAGGCCAGGGCCCGACAGGGTCGCACAGATACGCAGTATTTT	CASSRQARARQGRTDTQYF
TRBV19	TRBD1	.	TRBJ2-2	TGTGCCAGTAGAAAAAACAGGGGAAACACCGGGGAGCTGTTTTTT	CASRKNRGNTGELFF